Below, one T cell receptor beta chain is given with its context. Its antigen is not yet known. No base-level quality is on record; no much larger clone is a single base apart. This specimen comes from a study of cytomegalovirus exposure and HLA in healthy donors (dated by TCRdb to about 2017). Background for the entire study: An earlier analysis of roughly 570 of the donors reported 250 to 350 Gb of sequence data and around 120 million unique TCR beta sequences obtained from about 200 million T cells. Roughly 320 gigabases of sequencing data and around 85 million unique TCR sequences made up an early release that covered fewer than 650 HLA-typed donors. The genetic ancestry cluster associated with self-reported Caucasian donors included over 65% of the roughly 410 genotyped donors. The study aimed to test whether cataloging public T cell receptors could reveal signatures of past pathogen exposure. Using immunosequencing, the study profiled T cell repertoires from about 610 subjects and related those repertoires to cytomegalovirus serostatus. In addition to the first cohort of 500 to 850 subjects, a separate validation cohort of approximately 120 different subjects was used. To predict cytomegalovirus infection status, the study combined high-throughput TCR immunosequencing, statistical association of individual TCRs with disease status, and machine learning. To study patterns of TCR occurrence, a later analysis re-analyzed previously published TCR beta repertoires from more than 550 donors and added high-resolution HLA genotyping. The later analysis used no new phenotypic data to find candidate immune exposures, relying instead on TCR beta sequences and their occurrence across donors. In an earlier analysis of several hundred of the donors, high-throughput TCR beta sequencing was used to judge whether each TCR beta V gene segment behaved as functional or pseudogenic. Donor age, sex, ethnicity and CMV serostatus were compiled alongside the repertoire data. Genome-wide SNP genotypes for about three fifths of the roughly 670 donors were used in a later genetic analysis, which treated that subset as a discovery cohort. Every repertoire in the discovery cohort had been generated on one and the same sequencing platform. Both class I and class II loci were covered by HLA typing, at four-digit resolution. Typing coverage varied by locus: roughly 629-640 donors for A, B, C, DRB1 and DQB1; roughly 520 for DQA1; some 610 for DPA1; more than 450 for DPB1. Four or five DR-DQ haplotypes were handled as single units for association and clustering because linkage in the cohort was strong. Among 300 to 450 genotyped donors of the cohort, an average of approximately 250,000 unique TCR beta nucleotide sequences were sequenced per donor, roughly 20% of them non-productive. The paper's findings and limits, for the study overall: In a later analysis, several top co-occurrence clusters were reported to appear linked to parvovirus B19, influenza, CMV and Epstein-Barr virus. Presence/absence analyses assumed roughly uniform sequencing depth across donors, an assumption that may not hold. A later analysis found that HLA-associated TCR beta chains were more clonally expanded and had lower generation probabilities than equally common non-associated chains. Most TCR sequences were seen in very few donors, while some public TCRs were found in many individuals. Correlated functional status among segregating V segments might be attributable to linkage disequilibrium, but an unknown experimental factor could not be ruled out. Only TCR beta chains were sequenced in this cohort, and the absence of alpha or paired-chain data limited detectable features. V-gene and J-gene trimming of TCR beta chains was associated with a missense DCLRE1C variant in a later genetic analysis, and the association was replicated in an independent cohort. For the cohort, immune exposure information was limited to CMV serostatus. Some IMGT-functional V segments, including TRBV6-2 and TRBV6-3, could not be distinguished by the 87-base-pair reads and were therefore excluded. The authors suggested that the approach could potentially be generalized to other disease states and immunological phenotypes. The study listed 150 to 200 TCR beta chains as associated with cytomegalovirus. When HLA alleles, especially DR and DQ, strongly co-occurred, TCR associations were difficult to assign to individual alleles. Specific HLA alleles were associated with 15,000 to 20,000 TCR beta sequences at a false discovery rate of 0.05 in a later analysis. A further reported finding was that TCR beta sequences accurately predicted the HLA-A and HLA-B alleles for most subjects in the first cohort. Because HLA typing was missing for some donors at each locus, association tests included only the typed subset. A few of the identified cytomegalovirus-associated TCR beta chains were confirmed in vitro to be specific for cytomegalovirus antigens. Roughly 15 rarely observed V segments, including chromosome 9 orphons, were excluded from the earlier analysis of some 590 of the donors because counts were too low. Cytomegalovirus status was reported to be diagnosed by the classifier with high specificity and sensitivity in both the original and validation cohorts. In a later analysis, most CMV-associated TCR beta chains were found to appear HLA-restricted, with HLA associations seemingly driven largely by CMV exposure. Compared with the roughly 600-donor mean, donors in an Asian-associated ancestry cluster had fewer N-insertions in productive TCRs, according to a later genetic analysis. In an earlier analysis of over 550 of the donors, most TCR beta V segments were observed in productive rearrangements about 87% or about 30% of the time, broadly matching IMGT annotations. According to a later analysis, TCR association rates differed among HLA loci, with DRB1 alleles showing the most associated TCRs and HLA-C alleles showing the fewest. A group of highly shared sequence variants was considered likely to be a technical artifact of the sequencing pipeline.

Libraries were constructed by the immunoSEQ multiplex PCR assay. For the multiplex PCR, a mixture combining 60 forward primers for TCR Vbeta segments and 13 reverse primers for TCR Jbeta segments was used. The CDR3 region of rearranged TCR beta genes was amplified from genomic DNA by a multiplex PCR assay. The amplified TCR beta libraries were sequenced on the Illumina HiSeq System as 87-base-pair reads. The original methods were these. A later analysis tallied roughly 78 million unique TCR beta chains across the 650 to 750 repertoires, and about 12 million of those chains were shared by two or more donors. To remove PCR and sequencing errors, raw reads were error-corrected and collapsed into unique sequences using a nearest-neighbor algorithm that merged closely related sequences. CDR3 sequences were aligned to IMGT reference sequences to assign V, D and J gene segments. For a sequence to be retained, a match of at least six nucleotides to both a V gene segment and a J gene segment was required. Rearrangements were classified as productive when the CDR3 lacked stop codons and remained in frame with V and J, and all other rearrangements were classified as non-productive. Following IMGT convention, CDR3 was defined as the stretch from the second conserved V-encoded cysteine up to the conserved J-encoded phenylalanine. Sequences without an unambiguous match to a single V gene segment were excluded from the earlier analysis of over 500 of the donors. An earlier analysis of some 500 of the donors classified V segments as functional when productive rearrangements were above 56.7% and as segregating when the standard deviation between donors was above 5%. A statistical classification framework was built for diagnosing cytomegalovirus status from the catalog of TCR beta chain sequences. A later analysis assigned V and J genes by comparing TCR nucleotide sequences with IMGT/GENE-DB human TR gene sequences. In a later analysis, CDR3 sequences and most-parsimonious VDJ recombination scenarios were assigned using the TCRdist pipeline. In a later analysis, every TCR beta chain was defined by the combination of its CDR3 amino acid sequence and its V-gene family, and reads without a unique V-gene family were dropped. To address suspected cross-contamination and a sequencing artifact, a later analysis removed over 500 highly shared, low-generation-probability nucleotide sequences. A later analysis calculated a clonal expansion index for each public chain from normalized within-repertoire ranks of inferred template counts. A later analysis computed generation probabilities with a VDJ recombination model fitted to out-of-frame rearrangements, and checked the results against IGoR. In a later analysis, TCR-TCR, TCR-HLA and TCR-CMV co-occurrence was scored with hypergeometric tests, and a repertoire-size bias correction was applied to TCR pairs. In a later analysis, false discovery rates were estimated by permuting HLA or CMV assignments 20 times. A later analysis grouped co-occurring TCRs with DBSCAN, adding TCRdist sequence similarity when clustering within HLA-allele-positive subsets. For co-occurrence clustering, repertoires with fewer than 30,000 or more than 120,000 public chains were excluded, along with four or five repertoires with anomalous nucleotide sharing. This is the immuneACCESS table as TCRdb keeps it, with only in-frame sequences that have V and J called. A part of the clones is gone; compared with another copy, unresolved V genes explain less than half, and the rest is unexplained. The V and J calls and clone size are taken from that table; D and trimming were inferred from the DNA. The sample records 110,000 or so clones, roughly 8.6% of which are singletons. Approximately 6% of the sample rests with the top ten.

For CDR1 and CDR2, the germline V gene lists SGHDT and YYEEEE. The CDR3 covers 13 residues, taking in both the cysteine and the phenylalanine. The DNA shown is the 39-base CDR3, in frame from base 1. V is pared back by 0 bases and J by 4 bases, with 7 bases lying between the germline termini. The cohort was made up of about 610 healthy bone marrow donors. Cohort members were all nominally healthy when sampled, although unrecorded immune exposures were likely present. The donor was CMV seropositive and was included in the group of around 300 seropositive cohort members. A peripheral blood sample was collected from each donor, and TCR beta sequencing was performed on peripheral blood mononuclear cells. Genomic DNA extraction from the blood cell samples was performed with the Qiagen DNeasy Blood Extraction Kit.

The V gene is TRBV5-6 and the J gene is TRBJ2-5; TRBD1 could be the D gene, as 5 bases match. Sequenced: PBMCs. This clonotype originated in a woman in her thirties or forties in good health and CMV-seropositive. The DNA reads as follows: TGTGCCAGCAGCTTGGACCAGGGAGAGACCCAGTACTTC. This is translated as CASSLDQGETQYF.